These 25 T cell receptor beta chains originate from one sample sequenced in a study of T cell repertoires in cytomegalovirus infection. MiXCR, run by TCRdb on the reads, gives a single entry per CDR3 protein. Among around 430,000 distinct CDR3 sequences listed, under 55% were seen once. Their cognate antigens are unknown. Material: cultured PBMCs, obtained from culture after CMV antigen stimulation. Receptor source: a human donor in good health (CMV status not recorded). Some clones in this sample may be carry-over from other donors' samples.

This clonotype was counted a single time. The V and J genes are TRBV5-6 and TRBJ2-5; D remains unclear. Per germline, CDR1 SGHDT and CDR2 YYEEEE. The V and J ends lost 1 base and 4 bases respectively, with 5 bases between them. This CDR3 is built from 12 residues. CDR3 nucleotides: TGTGCCAGCAGCTTGTGGCTAGAGACCCAGTACTTC. It translates to CASSLWLETQYF.

This clonotype has just a few counts. The J gene is TRBJ2-5, the V gene TRBV7-2; TRBD1 or TRBD2 may be the D gene (6 bases each). Between the trimmed V and J ends, which lost 5 bases and 4 bases, there was a span of 14 bases. The CDR3 runs 14 residues. The germline V gene has CDR1 SGHTA and CDR2 FQGNSA. CDR3 coding DNA: TGTGCCAGCAGCGTTATCAGGGGAGGAGAGACCCAGTACTTC. Its protein is CASSVIRGGETQYF.

The genes are TRBV28 and TRBJ2-1, with 9 bases matching TRBD2. The CDR3 sequence is 16 residues long. Germline V gives CDR1 MDHEN, CDR2 SYDVKM. Trimming cost V 3 bases and J 2 bases; bases outside gene matches: 5. CDR3 sequence reads: CASSLLAGEAYNEQFF. The CDR3 region has the DNA TGTGCCAGCAGTTTGTTAGCGGGGGAAGCCTACAATGAGCAGTTCTTC.

This clonotype appeared a few times. The CDR3 reads CASSQRGTDTQYF. The CDR3 coding sequence is TGTGCCAGCAGCCAGCGGGGCACAGATACGCAGTATTTT. The chain couples TRBV12-3 or TRBV12-4 to TRBJ2-3; D is perhaps TRBD2 (6 bases). The length of the CDR3 is 13 residues. V was pared by 6 bases and J by 1 base, with 8 bases between.

This clonotype was found a few times. The rearrangement uses TRBV6-1 and TRBJ2-1, with 9 positions matching TRBD1. V was clipped by 4 bases and J by 4 bases; unmatched bases: 8. Per germline, CDR1 MNHNS and CDR2 SASEGT. The CDR3 covers 16 residues. CDR3 region: CASSGSTGGRYNEQFF. The CDR3 DNA follows: TGTGCCAGCAGTGGATCGACAGGGGGAAGATACAATGAGCAGTTCTTC.

This clonotype occurred a few times. The gene calls are TRBV7-2 and TRBJ2-6; 7 positions match TRBD2. The V segment lost 2 bases and the J segment 3 bases; nucleotides outside the gene matches: 13. The CDR3 has 19 amino acids. From germline, CDR1 is SGHTA and CDR2 FQGNSA. CDR3 region: CASSLRGGRGPFGANVLTF. CDR3 DNA sequence: TGTGCCAGCAGCTTACGAGGCGGGAGAGGCCCTTTTGGGGCCAACGTCCTGACTTTC.

The chain links TRBV11-2 to TRBJ1-3; TRBD1 matches at 9 bases. Germline V CDR1 and CDR2: SGHAT, FQNNGV. Germline trimming cut 5 bases from V and 3 bases from J; bases unmatched to any gene: 5. This CDR3 contains 15 residues. The chain's CDR3 is CASSPGTGFGNTIYF. In DNA form, the CDR3 reads TGTGCCAGCAGCCCCGGGACAGGGTTTGGAAACACCATATATTTT.

This clonotype was counted only a few times. The chain employs TRBV12-3 or TRBV12-4 and TRBJ2-1; TRBD2 matches at 12 bases. V dropped 5 bases and J dropped 7; count of bases not matched to a gene: 9. This CDR3 has 16 residues. Written as DNA, the CDR3 is TGTGCCAGCAGTGGGGGCCCTCTAGCGGGGGGGAATGAGCAGTTCTTC. Protein sequence: CASSGGPLAGGNEQFF.

This clonotype has just a few counts. The chain links TRBV12-3 or TRBV12-4 to TRBJ2-7; the D is unclear. Trimming took 1 base from V and 6 from J, leaving 13 bases between them. The CDR3 loop spans 14 amino acids. The CDR3 DNA follows: TGTGCCAGCAGTTTAGAAGGGCCCTGGGGCGAGCAGTACTTC. This codes for CASSLEGPWGEQYF.

The chain combines TRBV7-6 with TRBJ2-1; 8 nucleotides align to TRBD2. This CDR3 is built from 15 residues. The germline V gene has CDR1 SGHVS and CDR2 FNYEAQ. V lost 3 bases, J lost 15 bases, and 16 bases stayed unmatched. The CDR3 region has the DNA TGTGCCAGCAGCTTTAGCCCGGCGACGGGAGGGCCCCCGTTCTTC. Amino acid sequence: CASSFSPATGGPPFF.

This clonotype was seen a handful of times. This chain uses TRBV11-2 with TRBJ1-1, with D perhaps matching TRBD1 (6 bases). This CDR3 is 13 amino acids long. V gave up 11 bases and J gave up 6 bases, with 19 bases separating them. The germline CDR1 and CDR2 sequences are SGHAT and FQNNGV. CDR3 amino acids: CAFSAGTQPEAFF. The CDR3 nucleotides are TGTGCCTTCTCGGCCGGGACACAACCTGAAGCTTTCTTT.

The genes are TRBV4-1 and TRBJ1-4; no clear D. Germline loops: CDR1 MGHRA, CDR2 YSYEKL. V was pared by 1 base and J by 7 bases, with 19 bases between. CDR3 length equals 17 residues. In nucleotides, the CDR3 is TGCGCCAGCAGCCAAGGTGGGTCCTTCCTCCGGAGTGAAAAACTGTTTTTT. Encoded protein: CASSQGGSFLRSEKLFF.

The chain is built from TRBV7-9 and TRBJ2-1, with D perhaps matching TRBD2 (6 bases). Trimming took off 5 bases at V and 8 bases at J, with 19 bases between the two ends. The germline gives CDR1 SEHNR, CDR2 FQNEAQ (reference sequence). The length of the CDR3 is 15 residues. The CDR3 DNA is TGTGCCAGCAGCGCAGTTAGCGGTGAAAAGGATGAGCAGTTCTTC. Encoded protein: CASSAVSGEKDEQFF.

This clonotype was found a few times. This sequence joins TRBV12-3 or TRBV12-4 and TRBJ1-4; no reliable D call. The CDR3 is 17 amino acids. The germline V and J ends were trimmed by 7 bases and 3 bases, with 21 bases remaining between them. Written as DNA, the CDR3 is TGTGCCAGCACCCCAAGCGGCGCGAACGAGGCTAATGAAAAACTGTTTTTT. Translated: CASTPSGANEANEKLFF.

This clonotype was recorded a few times. The chain employs TRBV5-4 and TRBJ2-1; possibly TRBD1 for D (5 bases). V shed 3 bases and J shed 5 bases, with 9 bases lying between them. CDR3 length: 13 amino acids. Per germline, CDR1 SGHNT and CDR2 YYREEE (reference sequence). CDR3 loop: CASSYDRNNEQFF. CDR3 coding DNA: TGTGCCAGCAGCTATGACAGAAACAATGAGCAGTTCTTC.

In this sample, this clonotype turned up a few times. This chain uses TRBV5-5 with TRBJ2-1; 7 bases are shared with TRBD1. The germline V gene has CDR1 SGHKS and CDR2 YYEKEE (reference sequence). The CDR3 sequence is 15 residues long. V was pared by 2 bases and J by 7 bases, with 9 bases of the junction left unmatched. For the CDR3, the DNA is TGTGCCAGCAGCTTTGACAGGGCTCTGGGGAATGAGCAGTTCTTC. It specifies CASSFDRALGNEQFF. The whole variable domain, filled in from reference TRBV5-5 and TRBJ2-1, reads DAGVTQSPTHLIKTRGQQVTLRCSPISGHKSVSWYQQVLGQGPQFIFQYYEKEERGRGNFPDRFSARQFPNYSSELNVNALLLGDSALYLCASSFDRALGNEQFFGPGTRLTVL.

The chain joins TRBV20-1 to TRBJ2-3; the D is unclear. In germline, CDR1 is DFQATT, CDR2 SNEGSKA (reference sequence). This CDR3 has 13 amino acids. Trimming cost V 3 bases and J 2 bases, with 9 bases left between them. The CDR3 DNA follows: TGCAGTGCTAGGTCCGTTAACACAGATACGCAGTATTTT. Translating it yields CSARSVNTDTQYF.

The genes are TRBV7-6 and TRBJ2-7, with 12 bases that match TRBD1. Looked up from germline, CDR1 is SGHVS and CDR2 is FNYEAQ. The CDR3 loop spans 15 amino acids. V shed 8 bases, J shed 3 bases, and the junction held 8 bases outside the gene matches. The CDR3: CASGGGQGAIYEQYF. CDR3 in DNA: TGTGCCAGCGGAGGGGGACAGGGGGCGATCTACGAGCAGTACTTC.

This clonotype occurred a few times. The CDR3 loop is CASRPTGDYGYTF. The CDR3 nucleotides are TGTGCCAGCAGACCCACAGGGGACTATGGCTACACCTTC. The chain recombines TRBV12-3 or TRBV12-4 with TRBJ1-2; 7 positions agree with TRBD1. CDR3 length equals 13 residues. J lost 3 bases, V lost 6 bases, and 4 bases had no gene match.

This clonotype has at least ten counts. The rearrangement links TRBV12-3 or TRBV12-4 to TRBJ2-7; TRBD2 aligns across 11 bases. The CDR3 contains 15 residues. Trimming cost V 3 bases and J 2 bases; bases outside gene matches: 3. CDR3 sequence (DNA): TGTGCCAGCAGTTTGGTACTAGCGGGAGCCTACGAGCAGTACTTC. As protein: CASSLVLAGAYEQYF.

The V and J genes are TRBV20-1 and TRBJ2-1; 9 nucleotides agree with TRBD2. Per germline, CDR1 DFQATT and CDR2 SNEGSKA (reference sequence). The CDR3 sequence is 15 residues long. V lost 6 bases to trimming and J lost 1 base; unmatched junction nucleotides: 7. CDR3: CSASLAGSSYNEQFF. For the CDR3, the DNA is TGCAGTGCATCCCTAGCGGGATCGTCCTACAATGAGCAGTTCTTC.

This clonotype was observed a handful of times. One end of the junction varies from germline; a read error may be responsible. The chain's CDR3 is CSSGYTGSNQPQHF. Written as DNA, the CDR3 is TGTTCCAGCGGTTATACAGGAAGCAATCAGCCCCAGCATTTT. J is TRBJ1-5 and V is TRBV27; weak D call: TRBD1 (5 bases). The germline gives CDR1 MNHEY, CDR2 SMNVEV (reference sequence). CDR3 length: 14 amino acids.

The genes are TRBV5-6 and TRBJ2-5, with a weak D call TRBD2 (6 bases). Deletions cut 1 base from V and 2 bases from J, with 24 bases between. CDR3 size: 19 residues. Germline loops: CDR1 SGHDT, CDR2 YYEEEE. The CDR3 protein is CASSLSSEAWRGPQETQYF. The CDR3 coding sequence is TGTGCCAGCAGCTTGTCCAGTGAGGCTTGGCGGGGACCACAAGAGACCCAGTACTTC.

The rearrangement links TRBV7-9 to TRBJ2-6; possible D gene TRBD2, 6 bases. The CDR3 length is 14 residues. Germline CDR1 reads SEHNR; CDR2 reads FQNEAQ (reference sequence). Trimming cost V 11 bases and J 0 bases, with 11 bases left between them. The CDR3 spells CASRGISGANVLTF. CDR3 DNA: TGTGCCTCCCGGGGGATCTCTGGGGCCAACGTCCTGACTTTC.

This clonotype was detected a few times. The chain carries TRBV6-5 and TRBJ2-5; D perhaps matches TRBD2 (5 bases). CDR1 MNHEY and CDR2 SVGAGI come from the germline V gene. The CDR3 totals 13 residues. The V and J ends lost 0 bases and 9 bases respectively, with 11 bases between them. The CDR3 loop is CASSYSAPGAQYF. CDR3 DNA: TGTGCCAGCAGTTACTCGGCCCCCGGGGCCCAGTACTTC.